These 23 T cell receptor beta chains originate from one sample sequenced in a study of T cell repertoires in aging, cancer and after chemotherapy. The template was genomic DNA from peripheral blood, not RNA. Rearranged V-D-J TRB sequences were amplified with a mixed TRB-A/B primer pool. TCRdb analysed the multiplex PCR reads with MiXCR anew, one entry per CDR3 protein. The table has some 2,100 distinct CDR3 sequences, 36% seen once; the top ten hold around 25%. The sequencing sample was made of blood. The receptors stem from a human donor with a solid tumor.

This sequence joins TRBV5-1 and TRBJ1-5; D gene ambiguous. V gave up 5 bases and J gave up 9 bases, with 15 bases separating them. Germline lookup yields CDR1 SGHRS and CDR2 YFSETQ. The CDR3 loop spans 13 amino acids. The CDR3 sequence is CASRQRPGWPQHF. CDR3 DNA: TGCGCCAGCAGACAACGGCCAGGCTGGCCCCAGCATTTT.

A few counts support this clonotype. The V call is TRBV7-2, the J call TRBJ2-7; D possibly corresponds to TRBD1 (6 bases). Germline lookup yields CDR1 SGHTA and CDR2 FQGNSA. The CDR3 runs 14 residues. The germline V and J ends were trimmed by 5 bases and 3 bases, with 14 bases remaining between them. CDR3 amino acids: CASSAGVASYEQYF. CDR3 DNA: TGTGCCAGCAGCGCAGGGGTAGCGAGCTACGAGCAGTACTTC. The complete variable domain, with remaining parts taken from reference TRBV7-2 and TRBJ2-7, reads GAGVSQSPSNKVTEKGKDVELRCDPISGHTALYWYRQSLGQGLEFLIYFQGNSAPDKSGLPSDRFSAERTGGSVSTLTIQRTQQEDSAVYLCASSAGVASYEQYFGPGTRLTVT.

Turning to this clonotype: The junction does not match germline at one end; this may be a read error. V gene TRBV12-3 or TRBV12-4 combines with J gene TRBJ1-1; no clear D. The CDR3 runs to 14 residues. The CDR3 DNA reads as TGTGCCAGCAGCTTAGCTCAGGCGAACACTGAAGCTTTCTTT. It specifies CASSLAQANTEAFF.

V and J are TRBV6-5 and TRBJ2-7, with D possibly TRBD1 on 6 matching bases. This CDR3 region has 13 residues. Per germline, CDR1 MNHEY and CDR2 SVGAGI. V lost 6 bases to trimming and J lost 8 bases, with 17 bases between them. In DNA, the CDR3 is TGTGCCAGCAGCTCTATAGTGGGACATAAGCAGTACTTC. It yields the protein CASSSIVGHKQYF.

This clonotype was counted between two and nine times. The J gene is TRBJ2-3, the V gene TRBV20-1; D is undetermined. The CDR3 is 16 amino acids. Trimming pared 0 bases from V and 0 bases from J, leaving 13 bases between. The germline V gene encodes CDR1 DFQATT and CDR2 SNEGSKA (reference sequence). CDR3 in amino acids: CSARDIGITSTDTQYF. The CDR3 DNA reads TGCAGTGCTAGAGATATTGGGATCACTAGCACAGATACGCAGTATTTT.

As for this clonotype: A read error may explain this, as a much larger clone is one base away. CDR3 nucleotide sequence: TGTGCCTGGAAACCCCGGAGTAGCGGCACAGATACGCAGTATTTT. This codes for CAWKPRSSGTDTQYF. The V gene is TRBV30, the J gene TRBJ2-3; D is possibly TRBD2 (5 bases). Deletions cut 4 bases from V and 1 base from J, with 15 bases between. This CDR3 is built from 15 residues. CDR1 is GTSNPN, CDR2 SVGIG, per germline (reference sequence).

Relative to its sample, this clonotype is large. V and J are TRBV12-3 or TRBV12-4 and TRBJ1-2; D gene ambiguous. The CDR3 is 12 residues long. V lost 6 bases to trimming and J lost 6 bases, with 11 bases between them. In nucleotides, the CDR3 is TGTGCCAGCAGCGCTTCGGTGGATGGCTACACCTTC. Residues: CASSASVDGYTF.

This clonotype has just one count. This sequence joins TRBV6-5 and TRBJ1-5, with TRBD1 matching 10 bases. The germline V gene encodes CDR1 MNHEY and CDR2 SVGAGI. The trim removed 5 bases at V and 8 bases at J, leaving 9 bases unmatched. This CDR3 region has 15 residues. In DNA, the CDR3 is TGTGCCAGCAGTCCCGGGACAGGGGTTCCTAAGCCCCAGCATTTT. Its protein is CASSPGTGVPKPQHF.

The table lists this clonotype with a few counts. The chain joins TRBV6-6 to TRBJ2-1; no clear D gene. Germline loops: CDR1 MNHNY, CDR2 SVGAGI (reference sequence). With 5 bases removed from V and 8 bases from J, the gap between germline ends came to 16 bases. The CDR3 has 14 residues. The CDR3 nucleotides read TGTGCCAGCAGTCCGAACGGAAAGGGCTATGAGCAGTTCTTC. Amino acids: CASSPNGKGYEQFF.

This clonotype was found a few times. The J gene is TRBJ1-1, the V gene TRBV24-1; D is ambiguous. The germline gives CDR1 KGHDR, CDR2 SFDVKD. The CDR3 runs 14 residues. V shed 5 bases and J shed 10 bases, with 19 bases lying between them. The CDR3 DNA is TGTGCCACCAGTGCATCCTCATGGCCGGTCGGAGCTTTCTTT. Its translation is CATSASSWPVGAFF.

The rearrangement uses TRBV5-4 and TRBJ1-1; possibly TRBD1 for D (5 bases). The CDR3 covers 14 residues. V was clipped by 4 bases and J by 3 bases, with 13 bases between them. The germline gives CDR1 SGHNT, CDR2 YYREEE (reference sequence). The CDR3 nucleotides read TGTGCCAGCAGCCCGGGGGAGGGGTACACTGAAGCTTTCTTT. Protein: CASSPGEGYTEAFF.

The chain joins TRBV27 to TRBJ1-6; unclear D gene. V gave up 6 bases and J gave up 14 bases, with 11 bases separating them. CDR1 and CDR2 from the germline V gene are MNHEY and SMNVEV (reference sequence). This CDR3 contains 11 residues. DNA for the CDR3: TGTGCCAGCAGGTCTCAAGGGTCCCTCCACTTT. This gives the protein CASRSQGSLHF.

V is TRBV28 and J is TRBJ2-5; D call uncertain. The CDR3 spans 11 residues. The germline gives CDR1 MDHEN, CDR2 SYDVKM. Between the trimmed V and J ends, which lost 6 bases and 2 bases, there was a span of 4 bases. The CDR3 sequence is CASRGQETQYF. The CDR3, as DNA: TGTGCCAGCAGAGGGCAAGAGACCCAGTACTTC. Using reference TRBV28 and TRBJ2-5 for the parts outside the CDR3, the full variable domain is DVKVTQSSRYLVKRTGEKVFLECVQDMDHENMFWYRQDPGLGLRLIYFSYDVKMKEKGDIPEGYSVSREKKERFSLILESASTNQTSMYLCASRGQETQYFGPGTRLLVL.

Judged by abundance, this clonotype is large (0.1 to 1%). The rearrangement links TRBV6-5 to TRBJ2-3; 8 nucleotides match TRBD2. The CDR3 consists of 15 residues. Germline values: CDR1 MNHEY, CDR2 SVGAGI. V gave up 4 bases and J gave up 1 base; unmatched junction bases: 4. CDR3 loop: CASSSRAGGTDTQYF. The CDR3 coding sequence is TGTGCCAGCAGTTCCCGAGCGGGGGGCACAGATACGCAGTATTTT.

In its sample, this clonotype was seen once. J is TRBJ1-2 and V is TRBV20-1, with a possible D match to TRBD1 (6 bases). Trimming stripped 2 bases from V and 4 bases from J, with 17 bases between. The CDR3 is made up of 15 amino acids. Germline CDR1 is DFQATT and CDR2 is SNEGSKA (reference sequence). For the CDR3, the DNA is TGCAGTGCTAGACAGTCCGGGACAACTATCTATGGCTACACCTTC. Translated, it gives CSARQSGTTIYGYTF.

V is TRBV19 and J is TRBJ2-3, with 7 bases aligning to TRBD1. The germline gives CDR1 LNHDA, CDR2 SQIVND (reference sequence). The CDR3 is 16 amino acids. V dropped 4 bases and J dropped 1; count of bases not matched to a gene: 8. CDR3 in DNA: TGTGCCAGTAGTACGATCGGGACAGAGGGCACAGATACGCAGTATTTT. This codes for CASSTIGTEGTDTQYF.

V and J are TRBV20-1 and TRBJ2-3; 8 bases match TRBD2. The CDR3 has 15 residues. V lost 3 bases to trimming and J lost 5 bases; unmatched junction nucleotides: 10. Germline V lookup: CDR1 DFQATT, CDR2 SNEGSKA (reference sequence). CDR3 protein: CSASSIAGSGDTQYF. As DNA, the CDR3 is TGCAGTGCTAGCAGTATAGCGGGATCGGGAGATACGCAGTATTTT.

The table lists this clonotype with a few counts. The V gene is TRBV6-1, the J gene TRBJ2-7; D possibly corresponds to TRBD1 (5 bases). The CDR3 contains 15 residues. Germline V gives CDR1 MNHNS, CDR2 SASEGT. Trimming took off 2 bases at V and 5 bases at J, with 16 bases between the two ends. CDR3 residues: CASSEPWTPTNEQYF. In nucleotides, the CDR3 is TGTGCCAGCAGTGAACCGTGGACACCTACCAACGAGCAGTACTTC.

The CDR3 coding sequence is TGTGCCAGCAGACTAGCGGGAGGCCACGAGCAGTACTTC. As protein: CASRLAGGHEQYF. The V and J genes are TRBV6-2 or TRBV6-3 and TRBJ2-7, with 12 positions matching TRBD2. CDR1 MNHEY and CDR2 SVGEGT come from the germline V gene. Germline trimming cut 6 bases from V and 5 bases from J; bases unmatched to any gene: 2. The CDR3 runs 13 residues.

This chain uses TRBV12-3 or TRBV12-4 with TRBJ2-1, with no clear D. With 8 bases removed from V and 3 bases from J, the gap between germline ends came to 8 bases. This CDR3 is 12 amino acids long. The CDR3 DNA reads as TGTGCCAGCCGGTCTGACTACAATGAGCAGTTCTTC. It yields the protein CASRSDYNEQFF.

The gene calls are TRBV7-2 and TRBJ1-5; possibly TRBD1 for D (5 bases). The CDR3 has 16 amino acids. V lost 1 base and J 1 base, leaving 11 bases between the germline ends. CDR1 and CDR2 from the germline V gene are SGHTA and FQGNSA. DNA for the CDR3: TGTGCCAGCAGCTTAGAGGCCAGGGCGAGCAATCAGCCCCAGCATTTT. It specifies CASSLEARASNQPQHF.

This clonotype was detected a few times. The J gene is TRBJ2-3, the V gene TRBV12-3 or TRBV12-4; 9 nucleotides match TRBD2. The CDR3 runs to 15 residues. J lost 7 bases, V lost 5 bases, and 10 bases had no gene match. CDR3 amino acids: CASSPSGVVRYTQYF. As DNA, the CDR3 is TGTGCCAGCAGTCCTAGCGGGGTGGTCCGATATACGCAGTATTTT.

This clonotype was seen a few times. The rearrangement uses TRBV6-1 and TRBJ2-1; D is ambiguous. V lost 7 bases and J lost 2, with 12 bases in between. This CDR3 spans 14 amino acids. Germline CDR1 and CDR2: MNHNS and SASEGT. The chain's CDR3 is CASNLMDAYNEQFF. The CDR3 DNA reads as TGTGCCAGCAACCTTATGGACGCCTACAATGAGCAGTTCTTC.